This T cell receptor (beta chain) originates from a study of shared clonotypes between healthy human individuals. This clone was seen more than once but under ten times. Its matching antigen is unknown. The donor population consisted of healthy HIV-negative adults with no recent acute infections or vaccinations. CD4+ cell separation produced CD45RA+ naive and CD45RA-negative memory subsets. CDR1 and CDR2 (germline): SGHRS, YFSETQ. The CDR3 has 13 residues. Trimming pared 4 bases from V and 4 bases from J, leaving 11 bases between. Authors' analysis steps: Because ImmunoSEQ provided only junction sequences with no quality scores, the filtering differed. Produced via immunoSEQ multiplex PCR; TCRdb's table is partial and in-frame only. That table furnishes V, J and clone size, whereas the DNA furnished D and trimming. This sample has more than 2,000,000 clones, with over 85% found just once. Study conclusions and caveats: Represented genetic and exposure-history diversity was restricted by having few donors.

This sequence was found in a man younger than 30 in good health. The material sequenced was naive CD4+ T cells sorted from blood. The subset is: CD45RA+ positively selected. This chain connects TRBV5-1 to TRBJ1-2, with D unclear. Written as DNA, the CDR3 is TGCGCCAGCAGCCTATTGACGGGCTATGGCTACACCTTC. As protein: CASSLLTGYGYTF.